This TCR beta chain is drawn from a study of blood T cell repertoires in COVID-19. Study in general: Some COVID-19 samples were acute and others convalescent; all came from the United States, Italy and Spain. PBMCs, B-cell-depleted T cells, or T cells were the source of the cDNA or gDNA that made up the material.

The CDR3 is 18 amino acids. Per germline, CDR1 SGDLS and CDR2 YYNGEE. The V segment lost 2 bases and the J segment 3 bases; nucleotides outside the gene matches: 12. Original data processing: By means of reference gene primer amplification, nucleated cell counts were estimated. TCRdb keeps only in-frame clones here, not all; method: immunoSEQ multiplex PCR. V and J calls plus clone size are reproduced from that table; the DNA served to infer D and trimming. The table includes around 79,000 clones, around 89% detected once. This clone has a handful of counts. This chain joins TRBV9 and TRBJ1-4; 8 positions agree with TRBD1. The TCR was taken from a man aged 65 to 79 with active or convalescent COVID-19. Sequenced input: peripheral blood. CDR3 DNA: TGTGCCAGCAGCGTGGCAGGGGGCCTTTCCTCAGCTAATGAAAAACTGTTTTTT. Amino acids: CASSVAGGLSSANEKLFF.